The 6 T cell receptor beta chains in this list originate from one sample, sequenced in a study of CD8+ T cells in alopecia areata. RNA, once extracted, was reverse transcribed into cDNA for use as the sequencing template. Clones were read by immunoSEQ multiplex PCR, and TCRdb kept only the in-frame ones, dropping some. The profile shows fewer than 250,000 clones, approximately 52% of them singletons. The sample in question was CD4+ T cells sorted from blood, obtained at week 0. These receptors were obtained from a human donor with alopecia areata.

The J gene is TRBJ2-7, the V gene TRBV6-5; D may match TRBD1 or TRBD2 (5 bases each). The V gene lost 7 bases and the J gene lost 0 bases, with 16 bases spanning the gap. CDR3 size: 15 residues. Germline-derived CDR1 and CDR2 are MNHEY and SVGAGI. The CDR3 loop reads CASTEQEGPSYEQYF. Here the CDR3 DNA reads TGTGCCAGCACCGAACAAGAGGGACCCTCCTACGAGCAGTACTTC.

The chain carries TRBV30 and TRBJ2-1; 7 bases fit TRBD2. The CDR3 is 15 residues long. Germline V lookup: CDR1 GTSNPN, CDR2 SVGIG (reference sequence). V was pared by 5 bases and J by 4 bases, with 11 bases of the junction left unmatched. The CDR3 region has the DNA TGTGCCTGGGGTGCGGGAGAACGGATTTACAATGAGCAGTTCTTC. It is translated as CAWGAGERIYNEQFF.

The chain employs TRBV6-6 and TRBJ2-5; D unclear. This CDR3 region has 16 residues. Germline loops: CDR1 MNHNY, CDR2 SVGAGI (reference sequence). V lost 4 bases, J lost 2 bases, and 17 bases lay in between. CDR3 in amino acids: CASSSRRADPQETQYF. The DNA for the CDR3 is TGTGCCAGCAGTTCCCGAAGGGCGGACCCTCAAGAGACCCAGTACTTC.

This clone was recorded only once. The chain has TRBV23-1 and TRBJ1-2; 12 positions match TRBD1. TRBV23-1 is given ORF status, its function remaining uncertain. V shed 0 bases, J shed 6 bases, and the junction held 8 bases outside the gene matches. The CDR3 spans 17 residues. This CDR3 is CASSQSPWDRGRNGYTF. For the CDR3, the DNA is TGCGCCAGCAGTCAATCGCCCTGGGACAGGGGGCGCAATGGCTACACCTTC.

The chain is built from TRBV30 and TRBJ1-1; weak D call: TRBD1 (6 bases). V was shortened by 4 bases and J by 4 bases, with 22 bases between the two germline ends. Looked up from germline, CDR1 is GTSNPN and CDR2 is SVGIG (reference sequence). The length of the CDR3 is 16 residues. The CDR3 is CAWIKGSQGLGTEAFF. The CDR3 DNA reads TGTGCCTGGATTAAGGGGTCCCAGGGGTTGGGCACTGAAGCTTTCTTT.

This clone turned up a few times. The chain has TRBV13 and TRBJ2-4, with TRBD2 matching over 11 bases. Germline V gene data show CDR1 as PRHDT and CDR2 as FYEKMQ (reference sequence). The V gene end was trimmed by 5 bases and the J gene end by 2 bases; junction bases not matched to a gene: 5. The CDR3 is 16 residues long. This CDR3 reads CASSPTSGGTKNIQYF. The CDR3 nucleotides read TGTGCCAGCAGCCCTACTAGCGGGGGAACCAAAAACATTCAGTACTTC.